This T cell receptor beta chain was profiled in a study of blood T cell repertoires in COVID-19. Study-level information: Material from acute and convalescent COVID-19 was sourced from the United States, Italy and Spain. In each case, the material was cDNA or gDNA derived from T cells, B-cell-depleted T cells, or PBMCs.

Source study methods: Estimated nucleated cell counts came from reference gene primer amplification. Only in-frame clones appear in the TCRdb table, and some are missing; sequencing was by immunoSEQ multiplex PCR. V and J calls and clone size are those listed in that table; D and trimming were worked out from the DNA. Altogether tens of thousands of clones are present, 85% to 90% being singletons, with the ten largest covering around 8.1%. V was cut by 0 bases and J by 3 bases, with 5 bases left in between. The CDR3 runs to 13 residues. Germline V gene sequence: CDR1 SGHNT, CDR2 YENEEA. The clonotype was recovered from a woman in her seventies with acute or convalescent COVID-19. The rearrangement joins TRBV11-3 to TRBJ1-1; the D is unclear. The sample was peripheral blood. CDR3 amino acids: CASSLDLHTEAFF. The CDR3 DNA reads TGTGCCAGCAGCTTAGATCTCCACACTGAAGCTTTCTTT.